Listed here are 28 T cell receptor beta chains from one sample, sequenced in a study of cytomegalovirus exposure and HLA in healthy donors. PCR employed 60 Vbeta and 13 Jbeta primers. TCRdb's table, derived via immunoSEQ multiplex PCR, lists solely in-frame clones and lacks some. Of around 150,000 clones listed, about 75% were seen once; the top ten hold less than 5%. The sequenced material came from PBMCs. These receptors all stem from a man in his sixties in good health and CMV-seronegative.

The rearrangement uses TRBV7-9 and TRBJ2-2; D might be TRBD1 (6 bases). V was pared by 8 bases and J by 2 bases, with 18 bases between. The CDR3 runs to 16 residues. Per germline, CDR1 SEHNR and CDR2 FQNEAQ (reference sequence). The CDR3 coding sequence is TGTGCCAGCCCTTGGAACAGGGAAGGAAACACCGGGGAGCTGTTTTTT. Translated: CASPWNREGNTGELFF.

This rearrangement joins TRBV7-8 to TRBJ2-1; D might be TRBD2 (7 bases). The germline V gene encodes CDR1 SGHVS and CDR2 FQNEAQ. This CDR3 has 14 amino acids. V was pared by 7 bases and J by 8 bases, with 18 bases between. This CDR3 reads CASTNWGGGYEQFF. CDR3 coding DNA: TGTGCCAGCACGAACTGGGGGGGCGGGTATGAGCAGTTCTTC.

In this sample, this clone turned up a few times. Other DNA sequences in the sample encode the same CDR3. The chain couples TRBV5-1 to TRBJ1-4; 7 nucleotides line up with TRBD1. CDR3 length: 14 amino acids. Germline values: CDR1 SGHRS, CDR2 YFSETQ. With V trimmed by 0 bases and J by 4 bases, 0 bases remained unmatched. CDR3 in amino acids: CASSLDRGNEKLFF. CDR3 nucleotides: TGCGCCAGCAGCTTGGACAGGGGTAATGAAAAACTGTTTTTT.

The chain joins TRBV5-4 to TRBJ1-1; no definite D call. Germline-derived CDR1 and CDR2 are SGHNT and YYREEE (reference sequence). The CDR3 runs 13 residues. V lost 3 bases to trimming and J lost 7 bases, with 13 bases between them. CDR3 residues: CASSWPTEDEAFF. The CDR3, as DNA: TGTGCCAGCAGCTGGCCGACGGAGGATGAAGCTTTCTTT.

The chain couples TRBV7-8 to TRBJ2-3, with D possibly being TRBD2 (6 bases). Germline CDR1 reads SGHVS; CDR2 reads FQNEAQ. V was clipped by 2 bases and J by 5 bases, with 14 bases between them. The CDR3 is 15 amino acids. The CDR3 is CASSLRRDLRDTQYF. The CDR3 DNA reads TGTGCCAGCAGCTTACGGCGGGATTTGAGAGATACGCAGTATTTT.

This clone came up a few times. The chain couples TRBV6-1 to TRBJ2-7; D gene ambiguous. V lost 4 bases and J 3 bases, leaving 4 bases between the germline ends. The CDR3 totals 11 residues. Germline V gene data show CDR1 as MNHNS and CDR2 as SASEGT. The CDR3 DNA reads as TGTGCCAGCAGTGGACACTACGAGCAGTACTTC. This translates into CASSGHYEQYF.

This chain joins TRBV4-1 and TRBJ1-1; 7 bases line up with TRBD1. The germline V gene has CDR1 MGHRA and CDR2 YSYEKL. Trimming took 3 bases from V and 5 from J; bases not matched to a gene: 12. This CDR3 contains 16 residues. The DNA of the CDR3 is TGCGCCAGCAGCCATATTGTCGACAGGGAAGGAACTGAAGCTTTCTTT. This codes for CASSHIVDREGTEAFF.

The rearrangement links TRBV19 to TRBJ1-1; D possibly corresponds to TRBD1 (5 bases). CDR1 is LNHDA, CDR2 SQIVND, per germline (reference sequence). The CDR3 has 13 residues. The ends were cut back, 7 bases at V and 4 bases at J, with 13 bases in the middle. The chain's CDR3 is CASTAKRGTEAFF. The CDR3 DNA reads TGTGCCAGTACTGCAAAAAGGGGCACTGAAGCTTTCTTT.

The table lists this clone with a count of one. The CDR3 DNA sequence: TGTGCCACCAGCAGAGAGGGCAGGGGAAGAGAGACCCAGTACTTC. Its protein is CATSREGRGRETQYF. V usage is TRBV15 and J usage is TRBJ2-5; the D gene is possibly TRBD1 (6 bases). V gave up 0 bases and J gave up 4 bases, with 12 bases separating them. This CDR3 spans 15 amino acids. Germline V gene lookup returns CDR1 LNHNV and CDR2 YYDKDF (reference sequence).

The chain is built from TRBV10-3 and TRBJ2-3; 7 bases agree with TRBD2. Looked up from germline, CDR1 is ENHRY and CDR2 is SYGVKD. Trimming removed 6 bases from V and 6 bases from J; junction bases left unmatched: 9. The CDR3 runs to 14 residues. CDR3 sequence (DNA): TGTGCCATCAGGTCTAGCGGACTTTGGGATACGCAGTATTTT. Its protein product is CAIRSSGLWDTQYF.

CDR3 region: CASSQRRDTEAFF. The CDR3 DNA follows: TGTGCCAGCAGCCAAAGGCGGGACACTGAAGCTTTCTTT. V usage is TRBV14 and J usage is TRBJ1-1; D is uncertain. This CDR3 is 13 amino acids long. The V gene's germline CDR1 is SGHDN and CDR2 FVKESK. Between the trimmed V and J ends, which lost 2 bases and 3 bases, there was a span of 7 bases. Based on the CDR3 plus reference TRBV14 and TRBJ1-1, the full variable domain is EAGVTQFPSHSVIEKGQTVTLRCDPISGHDNLYWYRRVMGKEIKFLLHFVKESKQDESGMPNNRFLAERTGGTYSTLKVQPAELEDSGVYFCASSQRRDTEAFFGQGTRLTVV.

V usage is TRBV30 and J usage is TRBJ2-7; 9 bases match TRBD1. The CDR3 runs 12 residues. In germline, CDR1 is GTSNPN, CDR2 SVGIG (reference sequence). The V and J ends lost 1 base and 6 bases, in that order; junction bases with no gene match: 1. The CDR3: CAWSGDRAEQYF. The CDR3 bases are TGTGCCTGGAGTGGGGACAGGGCCGAGCAGTACTTC.

The chain combines TRBV7-2 with TRBJ2-1; TRBD2 might be the D (5 bases). This CDR3 comprises 14 residues. The germline V gene has CDR1 SGHTA and CDR2 FQGNSA. Trimming took 5 bases from V and 8 from J, leaving 16 bases between them. The DNA for the CDR3 is TGTGCCAGCAGCGTAGTCGTTAGCGACTATGAGCAGTTCTTC. Amino acids: CASSVVVSDYEQFF.

The genes are TRBV15 and TRBJ1-1, with 10 bases lining up with TRBD1. CDR3 size: 16 residues. CDR1 LNHNV and CDR2 YYDKDF come from the germline V gene (reference sequence). The V segment lost 7 bases and the J segment 6 bases; nucleotides outside the gene matches: 14. CDR3 region: CATISLPGTGEPEAFF. CDR3 in DNA: TGTGCCACCATCAGCCTTCCCGGGACAGGGGAACCTGAAGCTTTCTTT.

J is TRBJ2-7 and V is TRBV5-6, with 11 bases aligning to TRBD2. The CDR3 sequence is 12 residues long. Germline values: CDR1 SGHDT, CDR2 YYEEEE. V was clipped by 4 bases and J by 11 bases; unmatched bases: 5. The CDR3 DNA reads TGTGCCAGCAGCACCATACTAGCGGGAGAGTACTTC. Its protein product is CASSTILAGEYF.

The chain carries TRBV5-6 and TRBJ1-2; the match to TRBD1 covers 7 bases. V gave up 2 bases and J gave up 5 bases; unmatched junction bases: 15. This CDR3 has 17 amino acids. Germline V gene sequence: CDR1 SGHDT, CDR2 YYEEEE. The CDR3, as DNA: TGTGCCAGCAGCTTCTGGGACAGATCACTGTTCCCTTATGGCTACACCTTC. This gives the protein CASSFWDRSLFPYGYTF.

The chain joins TRBV30 to TRBJ2-3, with a tentative D call TRBD1 (5 bases). The V end was cut by 4 bases, the J end by 5 bases, with 7 bases between. The CDR3 is 11 amino acids. Germline CDR1 GTSNPN, CDR2 SVGIG (reference sequence). The CDR3 coding sequence is TGTGCCTGGAATCAGGGAGATACGCAGTATTTT. Protein product: CAWNQGDTQYF.

In this sample, this clone turned up a few times. The chain has TRBV7-8 and TRBJ2-2; D is uncertain. Trimming took 1 base from V and 0 from J, leaving 12 bases between them. The CDR3 spans 17 residues. CDR1 and CDR2 from the germline V gene are SGHVS and FQNEAQ. The CDR3 region is CASSLVVFPANTGELFF. Here the CDR3 DNA reads TGTGCCAGCAGCTTAGTGGTGTTTCCGGCGAACACCGGGGAGCTGTTTTTT.

The sample holds a few counts of this clone. J is TRBJ2-7 and V is TRBV6-5, with a weak D call TRBD2 (7 bases). The CDR3 has 14 amino acids. Germline lookup yields CDR1 MNHEY and CDR2 SVGAGI. V lost 5 bases and J lost 6, with 17 bases in between. As DNA, the CDR3 is TGTGCCAGCAGTCCCGGGGGGCTCTGGCGCGAGCAGTACTTC. Residues: CASSPGGLWREQYF.

The chain combines TRBV6-1 with TRBJ2-2; a weak D match, TRBD2 (5 bases). Between the trimmed V and J ends, which lost 2 bases and 4 bases, there was a span of 11 bases. Germline loops: CDR1 MNHNS, CDR2 SASEGT. This CDR3 is built from 15 residues. CDR3 protein: CASSETGGVTGELFF. The CDR3 DNA reads as TGTGCCAGCAGTGAAACCGGAGGCGTCACCGGGGAGCTGTTTTTT.

The sample holds a few counts of this clone. The chain links TRBV7-9 to TRBJ2-1; TRBD1 aligns across 10 bases. Germline V lookup: CDR1 SEHNR, CDR2 FQNEAQ (reference sequence). With V trimmed by 1 base and J by 5 bases, 5 bases remained unmatched. The CDR3 extends over 16 amino acids. The CDR3 DNA is TGTGCCAGCAGCTTAGGTAGGGACAGGGGAGACAATGAGCAGTTCTTC. It yields the protein CASSLGRDRGDNEQFF. Using reference TRBV7-9 and TRBJ2-1 for the parts outside the CDR3, the full variable domain is DTGVSQNPRHKITKRGQNVTFRCDPISEHNRLYWYRQTLGQGPEFLTYFQNEAQLEKSRLLSDRFSAERPKGSFSTLEIQRTEQGDSAMYLCASSLGRDRGDNEQFFGPGTRLTVL.

The chain couples TRBV2 to TRBJ2-1; TRBD2 aligns across 11 bases. Per the germline V gene, CDR1 is SNHLY and CDR2 is FYNNEI. The CDR3 runs to 16 residues. V shed 6 bases, J shed 5 bases, and the junction held 9 bases outside the gene matches. CDR3: CASRSLAGGRNNEQFF. In DNA, the CDR3 is TGTGCCAGCAGGTCCCTAGCGGGAGGAAGGAACAATGAGCAGTTCTTC.

This clone was seen a few times. The V gene is TRBV29-1, the J gene TRBJ2-7; TRBD1 aligns across 9 bases. CDR3 size: 13 residues. Unmatched junction bases numbered 4, after V lost 4 bases and J lost 3 bases. CDR1 and CDR2 from the germline V gene are SQVTM and ANQGSEA. The CDR3 spells CSVGDREDYEQYF. For the CDR3, the DNA is TGCAGCGTTGGGGACAGGGAAGACTACGAGCAGTACTTC.

This chain links TRBV28 with TRBJ2-1; D perhaps matches TRBD1 (6 bases). Germline values: CDR1 MDHEN, CDR2 SYDVKM. There are 13 residues in the CDR3. V shed 6 bases and J shed 6 bases, with 12 bases lying between them. The CDR3 reads CASSRGQINEQFF. As DNA, the CDR3 is TGTGCCAGCAGCCGAGGACAGATCAATGAGCAGTTCTTC.

Only one count was recorded for this clone. The germline gene is not matched at one end of the junction; a read error may be the cause. The V gene is TRBV6-5, the J gene TRBJ1-6; 7 bases align to TRBD1. The CDR3 has 14 amino acids. Germline CDR1 reads MNHEY; CDR2 reads SVGAGI. In nucleotides, the CDR3 is TGTGCCAGCAGTACCGACAGGGACGGCTCACTCCTCCACTTT. Translating it yields CASSTDRDGSLLHF.

This rearrangement joins TRBV11-2 to TRBJ2-3; unclear D gene. Germline V gene lookup returns CDR1 SGHAT and CDR2 FQNNGV. The CDR3 has 15 residues. V was shortened by 7 bases and J by 4 bases, with 18 bases between the two germline ends. The CDR3 protein is CASTKSGSFADTQYF. The CDR3 bases are TGTGCCAGCACCAAAAGTGGTAGTTTCGCAGATACGCAGTATTTT.

The V call is TRBV28, the J call TRBJ1-2; TRBD1 aligns across 7 bases. V lost 7 bases to trimming and J lost 3 bases; unmatched junction nucleotides: 14. The germline V gene encodes CDR1 MDHEN and CDR2 SYDVKM. The CDR3 extends over 16 amino acids. The chain's CDR3 is CASTLLLGQSDYGYTF. In nucleotides, the CDR3 is TGTGCCAGCACCCTTCTCCTGGGACAGAGTGACTATGGCTACACCTTC.

This clone was picked up one time. J is TRBJ1-5 and V is TRBV7-9, with unresolved D. In germline, CDR1 is SEHNR, CDR2 FQNEAQ (reference sequence). Trimming cost V 6 bases and J 5 bases, with 11 bases left between them. The CDR3 sequence is 13 residues long. The chain's CDR3 is CASRRNVDQPQHF. The CDR3 nucleotides are TGTGCCAGCAGGCGCAATGTTGATCAGCCCCAGCATTTT.